A single sample gave rise to the 6 T cell receptor beta chains below, sequenced in a study of spatial heterogeneity in lung cancer. No antigen is known for these receptors. Time point noted: sample taken at primary tumor resection. Study results and caveats: How many expanded intratumoral alpha and beta TCRs were present tracked the tumor mutation count, which was a count of nonsynonymous mutations.

TCRdb reprocessed the 5' RACE reads with MiXCR, giving one entry per CDR3 protein. Found here are around 9,700 distinct CDR3 sequences, around 8.3% of them singletons; the top ten hold 22%. The sequenced sample was lung tumor tissue, obtained at surgery. Receptors were obtained from a female donor with early-stage non-small cell lung cancer.

By sample share, this clonotype is medium-sized (0.01 to 0.1%). As an off-target read in a library built for alpha chains, this beta chain has a frequency of little significance. The rearrangement joins TRBV6-2 or TRBV6-3 to TRBJ2-3; a possible D gene is TRBD2 (6 bases). Germline CDR1 and CDR2: MNHEY and SVGEGT. This CDR3 comprises 16 residues. V shed 6 bases and J shed 0 bases, with 16 bases lying between them. The CDR3 protein is CASRPRLVRSTDTQYF. The CDR3 DNA sequence: TGTGCCAGCAGACCCCGACTAGTCCGGAGCACAGATACGCAGTATTTT.

This clonotype was recorded many times. Because this beta chain is a stray read in a library intended to capture alpha chains, its abundance should not be given much weight. This chain joins TRBV6-5 and TRBJ2-4; no clear D gene. The germline V and J ends were trimmed by 7 bases and 0 bases, with 10 bases remaining between them. Looked up from germline, CDR1 is MNHEY and CDR2 is SVGAGI. CDR3 size: 14 residues. The CDR3 reads CASTDGLAKNIQYF. The CDR3 bases are TGTGCCAGCACCGACGGTCTAGCCAAAAACATTCAGTACTTC.

Concerning this clonotype: In a library made to pick up alpha chains, this beta chain is a stray read with a size that means little. The chain couples TRBV28 to TRBJ1-2; D is unresolved. The CDR3 has 13 amino acids. V lost 5 bases, J lost 0 bases, and 7 bases lay in between. Germline V gene lookup returns CDR1 MDHEN and CDR2 SYDVKM. The chain's CDR3 is CASSPGTNYGYTF. Here the CDR3 DNA reads TGTGCCAGCAGTCCCGGAACTAACTATGGCTACACCTTC.

This clonotype is categorized as medium-sized. Since the library was made to target alpha chains, this beta chain is a stray read and its abundance is not meaningful. The genes are TRBV9 and TRBJ2-7; possible D gene TRBD1, 5 bases. The V end was cut by 2 bases, the J end by 3 bases, with 15 bases between. Germline loops: CDR1 SGDLS, CDR2 YYNGEE. There are 15 residues in the CDR3. The CDR3, as DNA: TGTGCCAGCAGCGTCGGACATCTTGGGGACTACGAGCAGTACTTC. This sequence encodes CASSVGHLGDYEQYF.

The sample holds many counts of this clonotype. A library prepared for alpha chains yielded this beta chain as an off-target read; its size is of little meaning. The chain carries TRBV19 and TRBJ1-5; possible D gene TRBD1, 5 bases. V was pared by 1 base and J by 7 bases, with 8 bases between. Germline values: CDR1 LNHDA, CDR2 SQIVND (reference sequence). The length of the CDR3 is 13 residues. The CDR3 protein is CASSIGRDQPQHF. The CDR3, as DNA: TGTGCCAGTAGTATAGGGAGGGACCAGCCCCAGCATTTT. The whole variable domain, remainder taken from reference TRBV19 and TRBJ1-5, is DGGITQSPKYLFRKEGQNVTLSCEQNLNHDAMYWYRQDPGQGLRLIYYSQIVNDFQKGDIAEGYSVSREKKESFPLTVTSAQKNPTAFYLCASSIGRDQPQHFGDGTRLSIL.

This clonotype showed up many times. Being off target in a library aimed at alpha chains, this beta chain has a size of little meaning. The gene calls are TRBV20-1 and TRBJ2-1; weak D call: TRBD2 (6 bases). This CDR3 contains 15 residues. Trimming removed 0 bases at V and 4 bases at J, with 13 bases between. Germline V gene lookup returns CDR1 DFQATT and CDR2 SNEGSKA (reference sequence). The CDR3 nucleotides are TGCAGTGCTAGAGATCCCTGGGGGGTTTACAATGAGCAGTTCTTC. As protein: CSARDPWGVYNEQFF.